This is a list of T cell receptor beta chains from one sample in a study of radiation and T cells in renal cell carcinoma. Sequencing used immunoSEQ multiplex PCR; TCRdb keeps in-frame clones, though not all of them. Here the sample spans 120,000 to 150,000 clones, approximately 86% being singletons. The sequences come from blood, collected from a patient whose treatment included radiotherapy and nephrectomy. The receptors were gathered from a woman aged 50 to 65 with renal cell carcinoma. The conserved cysteine and the conserved F or W are not part of the CDR3 here. The order of the fields is clone size, J gene, V gene, CDR3 protein. Clone size is not always given. Where it is, it says once, few, many or a class for expanded clones.

>NA|TRBJ2-5|TRBV5-6
ASGHTVASGRETQY
>NA|TRBJ2-7|TRBV7-9
ASSLGYATVSYEQY
>NA|TRBJ1-2|TRBV7-2
ASSAHNRGPGYT
>NA|TRBJ1-4|TRBV27
ASSSSITTNEKLF
>NA|TRBJ1-2|TRBV7-8
ASSPQNLGQGGYGYT
>NA|TRBJ2-7|TRBV19
ASRSSGMREQY
>NA|TRBJ2-1|TRBV6-6
ASSRLSYNEQF
>NA|TRBJ2-2|TRBV5-5
ASSLLGGMGTGELF
>NA|TRBJ1-3|TRBV29-1
SVADGRGNTIY
>NA|TRBJ2-5|TRBV18
ASSRVYQETQY
>NA|TRBJ2-1|TRBV29-1
SARLAGNNEQF
>NA|TRBJ1-3|TRBV9
ASSQNDNSGNTIY
>NA|TRBJ2-7|TRBV5-1
ASSSRDSYEQY
>NA|TRBJ2-7|TRBV5-1
ASSPGSRDRVYEQY
>NA|TRBJ2-7|TRBV19
ASSFQTRGEQY
>once|TRBJ2-7|TRBV19
ASSKADRGGEQY
>few|TRBJ1-1|TRBV19
ASSPTGNTEAF
>NA|TRBJ2-6|TRBV12-1
ASPVQGSSGANVLT
>NA|TRBJ2-5|TRBV5-1
ASNDRVEETQY
>NA|TRBJ1-5|TRBV28
ASSFGTGDINQPQH
>once|TRBJ1-1|TRBV5-1
ASTREAPSEAF
>NA|TRBJ2-1|TRBV4-3
ASSQEGPLNPYNEQF
>NA|TRBJ2-5|TRBV7-2
ASSRDRDETQY
>NA|TRBJ1-2|TRBV2
ASNLRDKGTYGYT
>NA|TRBJ1-4|TRBV4-3
ASSPIYGSGNEKLF
>NA|TRBJ2-5|TRBV27
ASPGASGLQETQY
>NA|TRBJ2-1|TRBV4-3
ASSQGGGGRARNEQF
>NA|TRBJ1-1|TRBV6-1
ASSEMGGRTEAF
>NA|TRBJ2-3|TRBV7-2
ASSLTGGGTDTQY
>few|TRBJ2-7|TRBV6-5
ASSYLSGSYEQY
>NA|TRBJ2-2|TRBV2
ASSEDRNTGELF
>few|TRBJ2-5|TRBV18
ASSLLGAGHQETQY
>NA|TRBJ2-1|TRBV7-2
ASSPSLEQF
>NA|TRBJ2-7|TRBV6-1
ASSVISYEQY
>NA|TRBJ2-2|TRBV6-5
ASSYDLGDTGELF
>NA|TRBJ1-2|TRBV19
ASSLGGPDYGYT
>NA|TRBJ1-2|TRBV2
ASRDVGIMGYT
>NA|TRBJ2-7|TRBV15
ATSRDLSSYEQY
>NA|TRBJ1-1|TRBV2
ASNLDGTNTEAF
>NA|TRBJ2-2|TRBV6-5
ASSYSAQGTGELF
>NA|TRBJ1-2|TRBV19
ASFTGTGARGYGYT
>NA|TRBJ2-7|TRBV7-2
ASSPGTGRVYEQY
>NA|TRBJ1-1|TRBV5-4
ASSFKRGTEAF
>NA|TRBJ1-1|TRBV4-3
ASSQDSGIGAGTNRDEAF
>few|TRBJ2-7|TRBV5-4
ASSSPTGGDYEQY
>NA|TRBJ2-7|TRBV7-9
ASSPTGSYEQY
>NA|TRBJ1-2|TRBV7-9
ASSLVEGTSGYT
>NA|TRBJ2-5|TRBV5-1
ASSLSPSTQETQY
>NA|TRBJ2-1|TRBV6-4
ASSRDLSYNEQF